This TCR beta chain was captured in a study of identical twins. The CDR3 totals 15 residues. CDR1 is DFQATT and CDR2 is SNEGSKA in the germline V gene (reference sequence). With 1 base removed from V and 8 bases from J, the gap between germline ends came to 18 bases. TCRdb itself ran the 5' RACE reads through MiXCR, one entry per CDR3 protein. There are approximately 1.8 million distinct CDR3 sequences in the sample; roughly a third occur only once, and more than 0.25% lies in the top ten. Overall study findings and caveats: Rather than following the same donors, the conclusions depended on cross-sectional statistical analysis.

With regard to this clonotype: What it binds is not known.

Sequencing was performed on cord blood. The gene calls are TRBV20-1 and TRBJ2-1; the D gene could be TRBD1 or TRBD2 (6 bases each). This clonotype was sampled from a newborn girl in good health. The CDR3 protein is CSARVGGSALDEQFF. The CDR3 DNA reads TGCAGTGCTAGAGTAGGGGGGAGCGCGTTGGATGAGCAGTTCTTC.